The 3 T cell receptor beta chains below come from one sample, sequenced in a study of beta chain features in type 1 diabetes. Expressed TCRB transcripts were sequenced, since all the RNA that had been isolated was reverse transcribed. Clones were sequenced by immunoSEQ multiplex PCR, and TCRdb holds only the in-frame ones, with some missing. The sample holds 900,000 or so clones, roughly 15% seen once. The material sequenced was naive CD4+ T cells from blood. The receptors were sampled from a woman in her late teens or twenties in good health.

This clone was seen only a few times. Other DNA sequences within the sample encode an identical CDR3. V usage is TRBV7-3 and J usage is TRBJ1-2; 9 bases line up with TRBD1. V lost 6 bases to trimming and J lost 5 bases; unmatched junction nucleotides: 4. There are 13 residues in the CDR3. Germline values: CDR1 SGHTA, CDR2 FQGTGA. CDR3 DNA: TGTGCCAGCAGTCCGGGACAGGGTTATGGCTACACCTTC. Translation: CASSPGQGYGYTF.

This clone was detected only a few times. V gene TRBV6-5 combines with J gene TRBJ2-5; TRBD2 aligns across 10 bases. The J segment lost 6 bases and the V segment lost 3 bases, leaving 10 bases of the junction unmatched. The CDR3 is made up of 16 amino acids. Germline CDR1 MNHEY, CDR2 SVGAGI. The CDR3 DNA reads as TGTGCCAGCAGTTATGATGGGCTAGCGGGAGTTCAGACCCAGTACTTC. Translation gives CASSYDGLAGVQTQYF.

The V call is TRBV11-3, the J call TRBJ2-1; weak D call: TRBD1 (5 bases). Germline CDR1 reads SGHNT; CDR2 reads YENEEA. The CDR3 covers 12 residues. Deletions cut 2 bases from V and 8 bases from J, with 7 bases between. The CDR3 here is CASSLSGYEQFF. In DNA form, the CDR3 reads TGTGCCAGCAGCTTATCAGGGTATGAGCAGTTCTTC.